The clone carrying this T cell receptor (beta chain) was counted many times. The data originate from a study of blood T cell repertoires in COVID-19. As for the study in general: Collection of acute and convalescent COVID-19 samples took place in the United States, Italy and Spain. Sources were T cells, B-cell-depleted T cells, or PBMCs; the material itself was cDNA or gDNA.

CDR1 is SGHRS and CDR2 is YFSETQ in the germline V gene. V lost 6 bases to trimming and J lost 3 bases; unmatched junction nucleotides: 6. The CDR3 sequence is 14 residues long. Authors' data handling: Scientists estimated how many nucleated cells there were by amplifying reference gene primers. The table came from immunoSEQ multiplex PCR; TCRdb's copy has only in-frame clones and leaves some out. D and trimming come from the DNA, and the V and J calls and clone size come from that table. The sample lists about 250,000 clones, 70% to 75% occurring once. The receptor's source is a woman of 80 years or more with acute or convalescent COVID-19. Sequencing used peripheral blood. The chain carries TRBV5-1 and TRBJ2-3; 8 nucleotides match TRBD2. The CDR3 spells CASMERGTTDTQYF. DNA of the CDR3: TGCGCCAGCATGGAGCGGGGGACGACAGATACGCAGTATTTT.